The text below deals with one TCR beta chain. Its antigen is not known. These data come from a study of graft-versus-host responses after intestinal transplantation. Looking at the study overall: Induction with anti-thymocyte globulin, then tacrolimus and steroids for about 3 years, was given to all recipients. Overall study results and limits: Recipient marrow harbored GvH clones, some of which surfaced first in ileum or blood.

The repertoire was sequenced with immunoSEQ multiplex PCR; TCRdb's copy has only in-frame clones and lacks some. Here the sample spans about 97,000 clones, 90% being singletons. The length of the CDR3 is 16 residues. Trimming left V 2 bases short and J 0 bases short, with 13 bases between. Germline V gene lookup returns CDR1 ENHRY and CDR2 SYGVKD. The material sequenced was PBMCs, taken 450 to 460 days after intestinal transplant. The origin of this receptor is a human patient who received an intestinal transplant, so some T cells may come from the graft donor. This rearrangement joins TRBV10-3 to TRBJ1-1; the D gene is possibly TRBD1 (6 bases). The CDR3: CAISEQDRTMNTEAFF. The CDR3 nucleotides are TGTGCCATCAGTGAGCAGGACAGAACCATGAACACTGAAGCTTTCTTT.